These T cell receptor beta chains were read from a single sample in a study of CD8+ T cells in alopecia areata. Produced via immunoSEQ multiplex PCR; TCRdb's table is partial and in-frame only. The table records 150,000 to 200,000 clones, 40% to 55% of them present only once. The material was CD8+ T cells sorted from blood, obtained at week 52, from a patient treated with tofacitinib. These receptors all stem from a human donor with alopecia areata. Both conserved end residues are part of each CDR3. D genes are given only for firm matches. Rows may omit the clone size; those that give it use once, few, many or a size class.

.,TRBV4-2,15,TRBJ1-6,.,TGTGCCAGCAGCCAAGAACCCTTAGAGAATTCACCCCTCCACTTT,CASSQEPLENSPLHF
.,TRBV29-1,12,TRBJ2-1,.,TGCAGCGTTTACGGCAGTTACAATGAGCAGTTCTTC,CSVYGSYNEQFF
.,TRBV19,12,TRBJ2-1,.,TGTGCCAGTAGTATTAATTACAATGAGCAGTTCTTC,CASSINYNEQFF
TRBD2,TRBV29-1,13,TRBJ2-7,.,TGCAGCGTTCGCGATGGCGCGGGGGACGAGCAGTACTTC,CSVRDGAGDEQYF
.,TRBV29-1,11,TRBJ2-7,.,TGCAGCGTTACAGACAGCTACGAGCAGTACTTC,CSVTDSYEQYF
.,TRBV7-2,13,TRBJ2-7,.,TGTGCCAGCAGCCCGAGACTAGTGAGCGAGCAGTACTTC,CASSPRLVSEQYF
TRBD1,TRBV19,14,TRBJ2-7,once,TGTGCCAGTAGCCTGGACAGGGGGCGCGGCGAGCAGTACTTC,CASSLDRGRGEQYF
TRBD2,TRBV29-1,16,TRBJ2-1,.,TGCAGCGTTGATCGGTGGACTAGCGGGGACGACAATGAGCAGTTCTTC,CSVDRWTSGDDNEQFF
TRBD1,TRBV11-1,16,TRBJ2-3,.,TGTGCCAGCAGCTTCCTTACGGGACAGGACACAGATACGCAGTATTTT,CASSFLTGQDTDTQYF
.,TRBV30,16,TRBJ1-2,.,TGTGCCTGGAGTGTACTAGGCGCAGGGGCTGGCTATGGCTACACCTTC,CAWSVLGAGAGYGYTF
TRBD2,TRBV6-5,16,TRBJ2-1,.,TGTGCCAGCAGTTACTCAAGCGGGGAGTTTTGGAGTGAGCAGTTCTTC,CASSYSSGEFWSEQFF
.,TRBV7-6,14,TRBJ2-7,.,TGTGCCAGCAGCCCCAGGACGGAAGCCTACGAGCAGTACTTC,CASSPRTEAYEQYF
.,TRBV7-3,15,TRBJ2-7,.,TGTGCCAGCAGCTGGGGACAAGGATTCTCCTACGAGCAGTACTTC,CASSWGQGFSYEQYF
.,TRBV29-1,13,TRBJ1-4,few,TGCAGCGTTCGACAGAGGTCTAATGAAAAACTGTTTTTT,CSVRQRSNEKLFF
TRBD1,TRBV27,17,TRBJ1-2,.,TGTGCCAGCAGTTTATCCCGTACCGGACAGGGAAGGGACGGCTACACCTTC,CASSLSRTGQGRDGYTF
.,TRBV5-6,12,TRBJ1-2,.,TGTGCCAGCAGTTCCGCGGGCTATGGCTACACCTTC,CASSSAGYGYTF
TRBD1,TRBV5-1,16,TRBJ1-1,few,TGCGCCAGCAGCTTAGGGACAGGATCCATGAACACTGAAGCTTTCTTT,CASSLGTGSMNTEAFF
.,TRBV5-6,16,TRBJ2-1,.,TGTGCCAGCAGCTTGGATCTCAGTAGCTCCTACAATGAGCAGTTCTTC,CASSLDLSSSYNEQFF
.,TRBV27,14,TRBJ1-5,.,TGTGCCAGCAGTCCGGGACGCGTGAATCAGCCCCAGCATTTT,CASSPGRVNQPQHF
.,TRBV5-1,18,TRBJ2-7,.,TGCGCCAGCAGCCCGTGGAGGCCGCGGTTGGACAGCCACTACGAGCAGTACTTC,CASSPWRPRLDSHYEQYF
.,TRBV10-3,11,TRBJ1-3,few,TGTGCCATAAACTCTGGAAACACCATATATTTT,CAINSGNTIYF
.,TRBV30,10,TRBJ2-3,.,TGTGCCTGGAGTGTGGATACGCAGTATTTT,CAWSVDTQYF
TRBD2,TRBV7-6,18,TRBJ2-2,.,TGTGCCAGCAGCTTATTGGCTAGCGGGGAACCGAACACCGGGGAGCTGTTTTTT,CASSLLASGEPNTGELFF
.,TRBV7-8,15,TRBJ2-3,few,TGTGCCAGCAGCCCCAACCCCGTAGGCACAGATACGCAGTATTTT,CASSPNPVGTDTQYF
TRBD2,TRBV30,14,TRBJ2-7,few,TGTGCCTGGAGTGTACCTAGCGGGTACGGCGAGCAGTACTTC,CAWSVPSGYGEQYF
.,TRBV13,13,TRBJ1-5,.,TGTGCCAGCAGCTTCGGGGCGGGTCAGCCCCAGCATTTT,CASSFGAGQPQHF
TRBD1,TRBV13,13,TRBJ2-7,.,TGTGCCAGCAGCCCCGACAGGGCGAACGAGCAGTACTTC,CASSPDRANEQYF
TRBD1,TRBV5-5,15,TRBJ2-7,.,TGTGCCAGCAGCTCGGGGGACAGGGTTGCCTACGAGCAGTACTTC,CASSSGDRVAYEQYF
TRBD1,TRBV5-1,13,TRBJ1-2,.,TGCGCCAGCAGCTTGGACAGGGGACCTAGCTACACCTTC,CASSLDRGPSYTF
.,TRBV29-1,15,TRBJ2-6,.,TGCAGCGTCGCGCCGCTTATGGGAGGGGCCAACGTCCTGACTTTC,CSVAPLMGGANVLTF
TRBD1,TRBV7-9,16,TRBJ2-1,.,TGTGCCAGCAGCTTAGCCACCGGGACAGGGGGCAATGAGCAGTTCTTC,CASSLATGTGGNEQFF
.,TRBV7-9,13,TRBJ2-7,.,TGTGCCAGCAGCTGGACTACTTCCTACGAGCAGTACTTC,CASSWTTSYEQYF
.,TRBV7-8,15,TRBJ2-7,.,TGTGCCAGCAGCACGATGGTCAGATCAACCTACGAGCAGTACTTC,CASSTMVRSTYEQYF
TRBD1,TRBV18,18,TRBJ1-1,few,TGTGCCAGCTCGGCACCGGACAGGCGAGTTCTTGGTAACACTGAAGCTTTCTTT,CASSAPDRRVLGNTEAFF
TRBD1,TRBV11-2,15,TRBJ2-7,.,TGTGCCAGCAGTTACGACAGGGCGCGGTCCTACGAGCAGTACTTC,CASSYDRARSYEQYF
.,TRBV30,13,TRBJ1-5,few,TGTGCCTGGGGCCTGGCGGACAATCAGCCCCAGCATTTT,CAWGLADNQPQHF
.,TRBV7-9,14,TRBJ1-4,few,TGTGCCAGCAGCTTAGCGCTGGGTAATGAAAAACTGTTTTTT,CASSLALGNEKLFF
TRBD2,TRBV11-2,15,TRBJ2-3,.,TGTGCCAGCAGCTTGACTCCCGGGGGGGGAGATACGCAGTATTTT,CASSLTPGGGDTQYF
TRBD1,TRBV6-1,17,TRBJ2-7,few,TGTGCCAGCAGTGCCCTCGTGGGGACAGAGCCCTCCTACGAGCAGTACTTC,CASSALVGTEPSYEQYF
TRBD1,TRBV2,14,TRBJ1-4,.,TGTGCCAGCAGTGGGGTAGGGGGCTTCGAAAAACTGTTTTTT,CASSGVGGFEKLFF
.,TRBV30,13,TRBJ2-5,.,TGTGCCTGGAGCCCCCTAGATCCGGGGTCCCAGTACTTC,CAWSPLDPGSQYF
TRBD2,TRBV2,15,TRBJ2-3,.,TGTGCCAGCACCCTCGGGGGGGGGAGCACAGATACGCAGTATTTT,CASTLGGGSTDTQYF
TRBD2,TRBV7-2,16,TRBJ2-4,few,TGTGCCAGCAGCTTAGCACTAGCGGGGGATAAAAACATTCAGTACTTC,CASSLALAGDKNIQYF
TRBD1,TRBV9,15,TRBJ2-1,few,TGTGCCAGCAGCACCCGGGACAGCTTCAACGCTGAGCAGTTCTTC,CASSTRDSFNAEQFF
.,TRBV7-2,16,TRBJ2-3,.,TGTGCCAGCAGCTACCTAAGGGGGTCAAACACAGATACGCAGTATTTT,CASSYLRGSNTDTQYF
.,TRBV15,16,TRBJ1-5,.,TGTGCCACCAGCAGAGGCCCAAGGGGTGGAAATCAGCCCCAGCATTTT,CATSRGPRGGNQPQHF
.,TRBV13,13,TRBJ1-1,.,TGTGCCAGCAGCACACTTGCCTATCCTGAAGCTTTCTTT,CASSTLAYPEAFF
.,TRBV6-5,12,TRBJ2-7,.,TGTGCCAGCAGTTCGGACTCCTACGAGCAGTACTTC,CASSSDSYEQYF
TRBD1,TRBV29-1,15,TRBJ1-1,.,TGCAGCGTTGAAGACCCGGGACAGGGGAAAACTGAAGTTTTCTTT,CSVEDPGQGKTEVFF
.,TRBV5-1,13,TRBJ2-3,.,TGCGCCAGCAGCTCTACTGCCGTAGATACGCAGTATTTT,CASSSTAVDTQYF
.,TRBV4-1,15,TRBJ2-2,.,TGCGCCAGCAGCCTCCGGGACACCTACACCGGGGAGCTGTTTTTT,CASSLRDTYTGELFF
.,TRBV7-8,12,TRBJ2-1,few,TGTGCCAGCAGCTTAGGAAGCAGTGAGCAGTTCTTC,CASSLGSSEQFF
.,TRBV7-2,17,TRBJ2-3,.,TGTGCCAGCAGCTTAGACATGGATGGCAGGGGAACAGATACGCAGTATTTT,CASSLDMDGRGTDTQYF
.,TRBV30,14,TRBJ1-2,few,TGTGCCTGGAGCGCTCGGGGGTATGATGGTGGCTACACCTTC,CAWSARGYDGGYTF
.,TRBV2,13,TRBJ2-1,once,TGTGCCACCTTCGGGGTGCGTGGCAATGAGCAGTTCTTC,CATFGVRGNEQFF